Below, 14 T cell receptor beta chains from the same sample are listed, as sequenced in a study of spatial heterogeneity in lung cancer. The study, taken as a whole, reports: Expanded intratumoral alpha and beta TCR counts tracked tumor mutation counts.

These TCRs' antigens remain unknown. TCRdb redid the calling of the 5' RACE reads with MiXCR, one entry per CDR3 protein. The repertoire consists of 6,500 to 7,500 distinct CDR3 sequences, with approximately 7% occurring once and the leading ten covering 8.3%. This sample's time point: sample taken at primary tumor resection. The sample was lung tumor tissue, taken at surgery. The receptors derive from a male donor with early-stage non-small cell lung cancer.

Many counts were recorded for this clonotype. V usage is TRBV4-1 and J usage is TRBJ1-2; D is possibly TRBD1 (6 bases). In germline, CDR1 is MGHRA, CDR2 YSYEKL. Trimming took off 5 bases at V and 2 bases at J, with 15 bases between the two ends. The CDR3 totals 15 residues. The CDR3 loop reads CASSIMAGENYGYTF. In DNA, the CDR3 is TGCGCCAGCAGCATTATGGCAGGGGAAAACTATGGCTACACCTTC.

Ten or more counts support this clonotype. The gene calls are TRBV12-1 and TRBJ2-7. TRBV12-1 is a documented pseudogene. The CDR3 runs 13 residues. The CDR3 DNA sequence: TGTGCCAGCAGCAACCTGGACGGTTACGAGCAGTACTTC. As protein: CASSNLDGYEQYF.

Points on this clonotype: This clone may be a read error of a much larger clone one base away. V and J are TRBV7-8 and TRBJ2-3, with D hard to call. CDR1 is SGHVS and CDR2 is FQNEAQ in the germline V gene. The length of the CDR3 is 13 residues. The CDR3 region is CDSSTSNTDTQYF. Here the CDR3 DNA reads TGTGACAGCAGCACCTCCAACACAGATACGCAGTATTTT.

This clonotype was observed at least ten times. The chain couples TRBV6-1 to TRBJ1-5; TRBD1 is a possible D gene (6 bases). Germline CDR1 MNHNS, CDR2 SASEGT. The CDR3 is 15 amino acids. V lost 8 bases and J lost 1, with 15 bases in between. The CDR3 bases are TGTGCCAGCGGACCGGGACAACGAAGCAATCAGCCCCAGCATTTT. Amino acids: CASGPGQRSNQPQHF.

This clonotype is classed as medium-sized (0.01 to 0.1%). The V call is TRBV2, the J call TRBJ2-5, with TRBD1 matching 7 bases. V dropped 6 bases and J dropped 2; count of bases not matched to a gene: 3. Germline CDR1 and CDR2: SNHLY and FYNNEI. The CDR3 has 13 amino acids. CDR3 protein: CASRGTVQETQYF. In DNA, the CDR3 is TGTGCCAGCAGGGGGACAGTGCAAGAGACCCAGTACTTC.

Ten or more counts support this clonotype. The gene calls are TRBV5-1 and TRBJ2-3; either TRBD1 or TRBD2 may supply D (5 bases each). CDR3 length: 16 residues. Germline V gene data show CDR1 as SGHRS and CDR2 as YFSETQ. With 0 bases removed from V and 2 bases from J, the gap between germline ends came to 13 bases. CDR3 amino acids: CASSLGGYGHTDTQYF. In DNA, the CDR3 is TGCGCCAGCAGCTTGGGGGGGTATGGACACACAGATACGCAGTATTTT.

Judged by abundance, this clonotype is medium-sized. The rearrangement joins TRBV6-2 or TRBV6-3 to TRBJ2-7; D may be TRBD2 (6 bases). V lost 5 bases to trimming and J lost 0 bases, with 17 bases between them. Per the germline V gene, CDR1 is MNHEY and CDR2 is SVGEGT. The CDR3 runs 16 residues. The CDR3 sequence: CASSPGLGLLSYEQYF. CDR3 sequence (DNA): TGTGCCAGCAGTCCTGGCCTGGGACTCCTCTCCTACGAGCAGTACTTC.

In this sample, this clonotype is medium-sized. V is TRBV18 and J is TRBJ1-2; D might be TRBD1 (5 bases). This CDR3 contains 13 residues. V lost 6 bases to trimming and J lost 1 base, with 9 bases between them. Germline V lookup: CDR1 KGHSH, CDR2 LQKENI. The CDR3 here is CASSGDSNYGYTF. The CDR3 nucleotides read TGTGCCAGCTCGGGTGACAGTAACTATGGCTACACCTTC.

In its sample, this clonotype is medium-sized. The chain combines TRBV7-2 with TRBJ2-7, with D unresolved. The germline CDR1 and CDR2 sequences are SGHTA and FQGNSA. The CDR3 has 16 amino acids. Trimming removed 1 base at V and 4 bases at J, with 17 bases between. The CDR3 protein is CASSLVTGSLGYEQYF. In DNA form, the CDR3 reads TGTGCCAGCAGCTTAGTAACTGGGTCCCTCGGGTACGAGCAGTACTTC.

This rearrangement joins TRBV28 to TRBJ2-2, with D perhaps matching TRBD2 (5 bases). The V end lost 8 bases, the J end lost 3 bases, and 19 bases lay between the germline ends. Per the germline V gene, CDR1 is MDHEN and CDR2 is SYDVKM. The CDR3 is 16 amino acids. This chain's CDR3 is CASARYRGGYTGELFF. In DNA form, the CDR3 reads TGTGCCAGCGCCCGCTATCGTGGAGGCTACACCGGGGAGCTGTTTTTT.

This clonotype is medium-sized within its sample. The J gene is TRBJ1-2, the V gene TRBV29-1; 7 nucleotides line up with TRBD1. Per the germline V gene, CDR1 is SQVTM and CDR2 is ANQGSEA. The CDR3 runs 14 residues. The J segment lost 4 bases and the V segment lost 6 bases, leaving 11 bases of the junction unmatched. The CDR3, as DNA: TGCAGCGTGACCGGGACAGAGGGGAGCTATGGCTACACCTTC. It yields the protein CSVTGTEGSYGYTF.

In its sample, this clonotype ranks as large. The rearrangement uses TRBV20-1 and TRBJ1-1; tentative D call: TRBD1 (5 bases). Trimming cost V 2 bases and J 1 base, with 8 bases left between them. The CDR3 is 13 residues long. Germline lookup yields CDR1 DFQATT and CDR2 SNEGSKA (reference sequence). The CDR3 sequence: CSARQGANTEAFF. The CDR3 region has the DNA TGCAGTGCTAGACAGGGTGCGAACACTGAAGCTTTCTTT.

By share, this clonotype ranks as medium-sized. The V gene is TRBV6-2 or TRBV6-3, the J gene TRBJ2-1; TRBD2 aligns across 10 bases. V trimming: 2 bases; J trimming: 6 bases; junction bases outside the gene matches: 4. The CDR3 consists of 15 residues. Germline-derived CDR1 and CDR2 are MNHEY and SVGEGT. The DNA for the CDR3 is TGTGCCAGCAGTTACAGGACTAGCGGACTCAATGAGCAGTTCTTC. Translated, it gives CASSYRTSGLNEQFF.

This clonotype was picked up many times. The gene calls are TRBV28 and TRBJ2-3; TRBD2 might be the D (7 bases). Trimming cost V 8 bases and J 6 bases, with 18 bases left between them. Germline loops: CDR1 MDHEN, CDR2 SYDVKM. CDR3 length equals 14 residues. CDR3 DNA sequence: TGTGCCAGCCTCCCTGGGGGGGCCGGGGATACGCAGTATTTT. As protein: CASLPGGAGDTQYF. Using reference TRBV28 and TRBJ2-3 for the parts outside the CDR3, the full variable domain is DVKVTQSSRYLVKRTGEKVFLECVQDMDHENMFWYRQDPGLGLRLIYFSYDVKMKEKGDIPEGYSVSREKKERFSLILESASTNQTSMYLCASLPGGAGDTQYFGPGTRLTVL.